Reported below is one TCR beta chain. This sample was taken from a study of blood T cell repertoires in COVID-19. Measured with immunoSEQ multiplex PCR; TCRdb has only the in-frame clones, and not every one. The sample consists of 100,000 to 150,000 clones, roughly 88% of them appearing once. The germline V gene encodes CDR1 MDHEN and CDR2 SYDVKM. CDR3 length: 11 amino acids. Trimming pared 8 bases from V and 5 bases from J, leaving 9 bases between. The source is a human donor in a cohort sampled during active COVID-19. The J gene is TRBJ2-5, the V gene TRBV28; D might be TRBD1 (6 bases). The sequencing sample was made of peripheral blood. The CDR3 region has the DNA TGTGCCAGCGGGGGCCTGGAGACCCAGTACTTC. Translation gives CASGGLETQYF.